This T cell receptor beta chain was observed in a study of T cells in Graves' hyperthyroidism and ophthalmopathy. The table lists this clonotype with a count of one. What it binds is not known. The junction does not match germline at one end; this may be a read error. General study results and limits: Ophthalmopathy was distinguished from stable hyperthyroidism by 13 V-J signatures. Also found in blood were most expanded thyroid clonotypes above 0.001.

Amplified TCR beta CDR3 regions derived from RNA transcripts. HTBI primers were used for first-round RT-PCR of the TCR CDR3. One entry per CDR3 protein results from TCRdb running MiXCR on the multiplex PCR reads. Among around 500,000 distinct CDR3 sequences, 14% were seen once, and the ten largest hold around 13%. The receptor's source is a woman aged 40 to 50 with Graves' hyperthyroidism. Sequenced sample: blood.

The DNA of the CDR3 is TGTGCCAGCAGCTTGGTGGATCAGCAAGAGACCCAGTACTTC. Protein sequence: CASSLVDQQETQYF. The chain has TRBV5-1 and TRBJ2-5; D remains unclear. Germline lookup yields CDR1 SGHRS and CDR2 YFSETQ. The CDR3 has 14 amino acids. Together with reference TRBV5-1 and TRBJ2-5, the CDR3 gives the full variable domain: KAGVTQTPRYLIKTRGQQVTLSCSPISGHRSVSWYQQTPGQGLQFLFEYFSETQRNKGNFPGRFSGRQFSNSRSEMNVSTLELGDSALYLCASSLVDQQETQYFGPGTRLLVL.